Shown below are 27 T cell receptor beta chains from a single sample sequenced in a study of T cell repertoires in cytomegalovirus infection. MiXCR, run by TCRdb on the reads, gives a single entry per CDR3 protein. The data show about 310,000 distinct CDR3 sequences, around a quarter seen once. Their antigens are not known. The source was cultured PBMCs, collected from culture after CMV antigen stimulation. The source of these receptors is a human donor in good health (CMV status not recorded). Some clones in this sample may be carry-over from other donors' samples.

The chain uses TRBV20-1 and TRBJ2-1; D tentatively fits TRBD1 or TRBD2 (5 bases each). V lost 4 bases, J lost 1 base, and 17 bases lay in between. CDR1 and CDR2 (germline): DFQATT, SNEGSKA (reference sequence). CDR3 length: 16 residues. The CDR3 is CSATARGRTSYNEQFF. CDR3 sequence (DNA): TGCAGTGCTACGGCTCGGGGACGTACTTCCTACAATGAGCAGTTCTTC.

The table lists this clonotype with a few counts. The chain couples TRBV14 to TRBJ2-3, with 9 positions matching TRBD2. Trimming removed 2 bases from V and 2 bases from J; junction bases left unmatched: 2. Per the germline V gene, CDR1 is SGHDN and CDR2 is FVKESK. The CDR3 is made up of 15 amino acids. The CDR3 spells CASSQLAGNTDTQYF. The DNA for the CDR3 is TGTGCCAGCAGCCAACTAGCGGGAAACACAGATACGCAGTATTTT.

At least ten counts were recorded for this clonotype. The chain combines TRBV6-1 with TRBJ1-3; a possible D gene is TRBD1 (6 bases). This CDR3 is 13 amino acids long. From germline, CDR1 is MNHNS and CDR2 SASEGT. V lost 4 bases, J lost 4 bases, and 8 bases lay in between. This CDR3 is CASSGTVGNTIYF. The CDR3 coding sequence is TGTGCCAGCAGTGGGACAGTCGGAAACACCATATATTTT.

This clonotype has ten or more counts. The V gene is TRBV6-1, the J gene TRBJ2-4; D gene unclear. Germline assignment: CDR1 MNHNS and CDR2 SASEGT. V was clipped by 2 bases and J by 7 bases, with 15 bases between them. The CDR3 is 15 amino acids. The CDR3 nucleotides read TGTGCCAGCAGTGAACATGTCAGCGCCGAGAACATTCAGTACTTC. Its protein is CASSEHVSAENIQYF.

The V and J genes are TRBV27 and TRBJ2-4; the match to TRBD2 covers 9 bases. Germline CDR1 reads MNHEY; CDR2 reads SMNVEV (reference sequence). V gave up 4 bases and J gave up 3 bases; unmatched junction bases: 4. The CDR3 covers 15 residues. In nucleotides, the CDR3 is TGTGCCAGCAGTTCCACTAGCGGGTTCAAAAACATTCAGTACTTC. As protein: CASSSTSGFKNIQYF.

The CDR3 nucleotides read TGTGCCAGCAGGGCGCCCCAGGGTACGCAGTATTTT. Translating it yields CASRAPQGTQYF. The J gene is TRBJ2-3, the V gene TRBV6-2 or TRBV6-3; D may be TRBD1 (5 bases). This CDR3 comprises 12 residues. The V and J ends lost 6 bases and 8 bases respectively, with 12 bases between them. The germline gives CDR1 MNHEY, CDR2 SVGEGT.

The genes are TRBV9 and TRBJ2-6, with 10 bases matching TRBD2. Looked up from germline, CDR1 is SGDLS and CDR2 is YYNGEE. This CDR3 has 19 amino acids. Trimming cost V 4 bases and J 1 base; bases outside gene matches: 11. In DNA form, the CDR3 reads TGTGCCAGCAGCCCCCAACCGGGACTAGCGAGGTCTGGGGCCAACGTCCTGACTTTC. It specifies CASSPQPGLARSGANVLTF.

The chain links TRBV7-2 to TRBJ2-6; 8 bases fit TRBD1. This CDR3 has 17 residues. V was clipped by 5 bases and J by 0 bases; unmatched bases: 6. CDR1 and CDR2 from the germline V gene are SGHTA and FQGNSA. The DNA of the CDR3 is TGTGCCAGCAGCCCGATGGGACAGGTCTCTGGGGCCAACGTCCTGACTTTC. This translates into CASSPMGQVSGANVLTF.

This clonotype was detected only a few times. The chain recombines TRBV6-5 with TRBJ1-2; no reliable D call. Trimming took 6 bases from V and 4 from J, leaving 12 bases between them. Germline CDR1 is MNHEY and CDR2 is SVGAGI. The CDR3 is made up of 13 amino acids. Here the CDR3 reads CASSPDGGYGYTF. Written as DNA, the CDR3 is TGTGCCAGCAGCCCAGACGGAGGCTATGGCTACACCTTC.

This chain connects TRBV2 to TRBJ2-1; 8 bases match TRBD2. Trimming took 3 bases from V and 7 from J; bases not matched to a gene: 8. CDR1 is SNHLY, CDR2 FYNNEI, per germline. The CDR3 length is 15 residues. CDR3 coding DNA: TGTGCCAGCAGTGAGCGGGGGGCGGTTTGGAATGAGCAGTTCTTC. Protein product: CASSERGAVWNEQFF.

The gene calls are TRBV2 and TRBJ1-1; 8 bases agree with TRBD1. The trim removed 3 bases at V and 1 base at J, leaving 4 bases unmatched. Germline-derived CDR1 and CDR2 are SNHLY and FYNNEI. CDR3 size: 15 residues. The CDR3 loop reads CASSDGTGENTEAFF. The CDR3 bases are TGTGCCAGCAGTGATGGGACAGGAGAGAACACTGAAGCTTTCTTT.

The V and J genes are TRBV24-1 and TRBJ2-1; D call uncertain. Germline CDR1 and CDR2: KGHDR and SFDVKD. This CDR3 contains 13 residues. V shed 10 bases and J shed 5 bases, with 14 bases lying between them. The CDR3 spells CATRNAMNNEQFF. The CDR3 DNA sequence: TGTGCCACACGGAATGCTATGAACAATGAGCAGTTCTTC.

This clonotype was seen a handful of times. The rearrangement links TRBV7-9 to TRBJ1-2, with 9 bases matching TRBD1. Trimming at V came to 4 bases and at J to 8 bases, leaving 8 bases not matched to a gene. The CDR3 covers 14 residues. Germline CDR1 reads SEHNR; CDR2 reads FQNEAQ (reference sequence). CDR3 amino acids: CASSSINGQGGYTF. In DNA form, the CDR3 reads TGTGCCAGCAGCTCCATAAACGGACAGGGGGGCTACACCTTC.

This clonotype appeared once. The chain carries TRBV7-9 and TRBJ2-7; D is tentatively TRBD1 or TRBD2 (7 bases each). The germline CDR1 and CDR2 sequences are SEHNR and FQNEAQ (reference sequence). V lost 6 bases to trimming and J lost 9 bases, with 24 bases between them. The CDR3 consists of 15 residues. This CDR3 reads CASSPAGDSRFSQYF. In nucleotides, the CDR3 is TGTGCCAGCAGTCCGGCGGGGGACAGCCGCTTTTCGCAGTACTTC. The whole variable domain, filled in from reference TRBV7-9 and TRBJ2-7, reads DTGVSQNPRHKITKRGQNVTFRCDPISEHNRLYWYRQTLGQGPEFLTYFQNEAQLEKSRLLSDRFSAERPKGSFSTLEIQRTEQGDSAMYLCASSPAGDSRFSQYFGPGTRLTVT.

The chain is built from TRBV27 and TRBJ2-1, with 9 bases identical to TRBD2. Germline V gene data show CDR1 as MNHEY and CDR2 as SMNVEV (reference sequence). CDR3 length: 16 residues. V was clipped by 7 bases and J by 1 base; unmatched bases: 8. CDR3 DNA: TGTGCCAGCACGGCGGGAGGGCCGAAGTCCTACAATGAGCAGTTCTTC. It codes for CASTAGGPKSYNEQFF.

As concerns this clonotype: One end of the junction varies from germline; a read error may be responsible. The DNA for the CDR3 is TGTGCCAGCAGCCAAGATTCGGCGGGACAGGCCGTTTTT. Translating it yields CASSQDSAGQAVF. The chain employs TRBV4-2 and TRBJ1-1; 8 bases are shared with TRBD1. Germline V gives CDR1 LGHNA, CDR2 YNFKEQ. The CDR3 has 13 amino acids.

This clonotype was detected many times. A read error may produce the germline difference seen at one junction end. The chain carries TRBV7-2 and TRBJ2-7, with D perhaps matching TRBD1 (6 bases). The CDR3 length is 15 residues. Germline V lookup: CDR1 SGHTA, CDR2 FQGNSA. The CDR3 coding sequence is TGTGCCAGCAGCTTAGGAATGGTGGGGGCCCCCGAGAAGTACTTC. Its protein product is CASSLGMVGAPEKYF.

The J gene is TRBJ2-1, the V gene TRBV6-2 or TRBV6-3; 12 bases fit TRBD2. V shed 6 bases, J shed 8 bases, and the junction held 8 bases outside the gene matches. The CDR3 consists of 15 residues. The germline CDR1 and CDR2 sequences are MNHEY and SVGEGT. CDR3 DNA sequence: TGTGCCAGCAGCCGGCTAGCGGGAGGGCTTCATGAGCAGTTCTTC. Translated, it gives CASSRLAGGLHEQFF.

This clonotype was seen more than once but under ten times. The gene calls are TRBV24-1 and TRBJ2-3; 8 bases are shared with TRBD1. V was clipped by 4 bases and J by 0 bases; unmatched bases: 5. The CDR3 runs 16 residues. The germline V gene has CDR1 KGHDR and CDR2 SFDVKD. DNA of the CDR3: TGTGCCACCAGTGACTCGGACAGGGTTAGCACAGATACGCAGTATTTT. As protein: CATSDSDRVSTDTQYF.

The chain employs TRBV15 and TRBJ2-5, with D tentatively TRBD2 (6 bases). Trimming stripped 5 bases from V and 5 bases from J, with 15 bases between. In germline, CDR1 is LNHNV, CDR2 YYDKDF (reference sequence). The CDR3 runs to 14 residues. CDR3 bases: TGTGCCACCAGCGCCGATACTAGCTCGGAGACCCAGTACTTC. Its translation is CATSADTSSETQYF.

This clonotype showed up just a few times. CDR3 bases: TGTGCCAGCAGTTCCGTCCTAGCGGGGGCGACCAAAAACATTCAGTACTTC. Translated: CASSSVLAGATKNIQYF. The rearrangement uses TRBV27 and TRBJ2-4, with TRBD2 matching over 10 bases. Per germline, CDR1 MNHEY and CDR2 SMNVEV (reference sequence). The junction had 8 bases not matched to a gene; V was cut back by 4 bases and J by 2 bases. The CDR3 contains 17 residues.

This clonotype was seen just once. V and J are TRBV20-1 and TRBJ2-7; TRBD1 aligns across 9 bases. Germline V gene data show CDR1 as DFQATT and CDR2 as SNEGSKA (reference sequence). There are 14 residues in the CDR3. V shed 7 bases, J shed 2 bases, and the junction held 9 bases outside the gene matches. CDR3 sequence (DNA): TGCAGTGTTGCGGGACAGGGAGTCCCCTACGAGCAGTACTTC. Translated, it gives CSVAGQGVPYEQYF.

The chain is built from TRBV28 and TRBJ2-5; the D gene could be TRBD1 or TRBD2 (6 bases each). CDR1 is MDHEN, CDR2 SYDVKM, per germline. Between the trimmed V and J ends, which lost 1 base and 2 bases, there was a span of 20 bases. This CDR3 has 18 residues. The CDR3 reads CASSLFQGRSGAQETQYF. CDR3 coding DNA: TGTGCCAGCAGTTTATTCCAGGGGAGGTCGGGCGCACAAGAGACCCAGTACTTC.

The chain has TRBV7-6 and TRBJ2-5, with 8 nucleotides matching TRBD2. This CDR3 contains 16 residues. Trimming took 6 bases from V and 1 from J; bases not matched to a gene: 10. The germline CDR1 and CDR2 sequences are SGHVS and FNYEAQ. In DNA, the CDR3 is TGTGCCAGCAGTGGGGGGCTAGCGGGCCCCCAAGAGACCCAGTACTTC. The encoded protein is CASSGGLAGPQETQYF.

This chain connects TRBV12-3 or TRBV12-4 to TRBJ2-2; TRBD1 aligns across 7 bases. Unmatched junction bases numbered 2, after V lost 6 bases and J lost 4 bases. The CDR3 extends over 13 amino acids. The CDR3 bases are TGTGCCAGCAGGGACAGGTTCACCGGGGAGCTGTTTTTT. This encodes CASRDRFTGELFF.

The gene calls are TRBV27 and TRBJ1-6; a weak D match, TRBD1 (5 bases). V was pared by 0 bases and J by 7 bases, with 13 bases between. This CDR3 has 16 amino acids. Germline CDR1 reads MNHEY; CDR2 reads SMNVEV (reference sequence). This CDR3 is CASSLSRGAYNSPLHF. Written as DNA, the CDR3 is TGTGCCAGCAGTTTATCGCGGGGCGCGTACAATTCACCCCTCCACTTT.

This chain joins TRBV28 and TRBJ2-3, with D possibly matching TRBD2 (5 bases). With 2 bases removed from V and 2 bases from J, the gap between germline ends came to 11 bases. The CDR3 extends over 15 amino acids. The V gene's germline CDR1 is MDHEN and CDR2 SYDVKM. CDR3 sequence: CASSLTGTFTDTQYF. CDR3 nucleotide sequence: TGTGCCAGCAGTTTAACGGGAACGTTCACAGATACGCAGTATTTT.